Below, 19 T cell receptor beta chains from the same sample are listed, as sequenced in a study of blood T cell repertoires in COVID-19. Assay: immunoSEQ multiplex PCR; the TCRdb copy retains only in-frame clones and omits some. In the table there are around 160,000 clones, around 82% of which are singletons. The specimen was peripheral blood. The receptors were sampled from a man aged 55-75 years with active or convalescent COVID-19.

The rearrangement links TRBV27 to TRBJ2-4, with D maybe TRBD1 (5 bases). The V end was cut by 6 bases, the J end by 4 bases, with 19 bases between. The germline V gene has CDR1 MNHEY and CDR2 SMNVEV (reference sequence). The CDR3 length is 16 residues. CDR3 region: CASRGPNRQFKNIQYF. The CDR3 nucleotides are TGTGCCAGCAGAGGGCCCAACAGACAGTTTAAAAACATTCAGTACTTC.

This clone has more than one count but fewer than ten. The J gene is TRBJ1-2, the V gene TRBV15; D may be TRBD1 (6 bases). Germline V lookup: CDR1 LNHNV, CDR2 YYDKDF (reference sequence). This CDR3 is built from 15 residues. The V end was cut by 8 bases, the J end by 4 bases, with 20 bases between. CDR3 DNA: TGTGCCACCGCCCCCGACAGGACTCACAGCTATGGCTACACCTTC. Its translation: CATAPDRTHSYGYTF.

This rearrangement joins TRBV7-8 to TRBJ1-1; D gene ambiguous. The CDR3 length is 13 residues. In germline, CDR1 is SGHVS, CDR2 FQNEAQ. Trimming shortened V by 3 bases and J by 5 bases, and 10 bases separated the two germline ends. The CDR3 region has the DNA TGTGCCAGCAGCTTCTTGACGGAGACTGAAGCTTTCTTT. Protein: CASSFLTETEAFF.

V usage is TRBV4-1 and J usage is TRBJ2-3, with 7 bases aligning to TRBD1. The germline CDR1 and CDR2 sequences are MGHRA and YSYEKL. The junction had 9 bases not matched to a gene; V was cut back by 1 base and J by 2 bases. The CDR3 totals 17 residues. CDR3 coding DNA: TGCGCCAGCAGCCAAGCAGGGGACAGAGAAAACACAGATACGCAGTATTTT. The encoded protein is CASSQAGDRENTDTQYF.

CDR3 nucleotides: TGTGCCAGCAGCGGAGATTCCCCGCCTAGGACCGGGGAGCTGTTTTTT. Translated: CASSGDSPPRTGELFF. The chain is built from TRBV5-6 and TRBJ2-2; D is undetermined. Germline V gene lookup returns CDR1 SGHDT and CDR2 YYEEEE. There are 16 residues in the CDR3. Trimming removed 4 bases at V and 5 bases at J, with 18 bases between.

This clone was seen just once. The chain uses TRBV15 and TRBJ2-5; the D gene is possibly TRBD1 (6 bases). The germline V and J ends were trimmed by 1 base and 2 bases, with 11 bases remaining between them. CDR1 LNHNV and CDR2 YYDKDF come from the germline V gene (reference sequence). This CDR3 is 15 amino acids long. The CDR3 region has the DNA TGTGCCACCAGCAGAGTGACAGGAGGTCAAGAGACCCAGTACTTC. It encodes CATSRVTGGQETQYF.

The J gene is TRBJ2-2, the V gene TRBV28, with 7 bases matching TRBD2. Germline lookup yields CDR1 MDHEN and CDR2 SYDVKM. The CDR3 is made up of 14 amino acids. Trimming at V came to 8 bases and at J to 5 bases, leaving 8 bases not matched to a gene. In nucleotides, the CDR3 is TGTGCCAGCGGGGGTCCGGGAGGAACCGGGGAGCTGTTTTTT. Translating gives CASGGPGGTGELFF.

The table lists this clone with a count of one. This chain joins TRBV7-3 and TRBJ2-3; the match to TRBD2 covers 7 bases. The CDR3 is made up of 16 amino acids. V shed 4 bases, J shed 5 bases, and the junction held 12 bases outside the gene matches. Germline CDR1 and CDR2: SGHTA and FQGTGA. The CDR3 DNA reads as TGTGCCAGCAGCTCCACAGCGGGGACGGCGGGAGATACGCAGTATTTT. Residues: CASSSTAGTAGDTQYF.

This clone appeared a few times. V gene TRBV11-3 combines with J gene TRBJ2-1; 9 bases map to TRBD2. CDR1 is SGHNT and CDR2 is YENEEA in the germline V gene. Losses at the gene ends were 5 bases for V and 13 bases for J; bases not matched to a gene: 12. The CDR3 extends over 14 amino acids. CDR3 sequence: CASSPRGSGSKQFF. CDR3 DNA: TGTGCCAGCAGCCCGAGAGGTAGCGGGAGTAAACAGTTCTTC.

This chain uses TRBV5-5 with TRBJ2-7; TRBD2 aligns across 11 bases. V shed 6 bases and J 6 bases; nucleotides not matched to a gene: 14. CDR1 and CDR2 from the germline V gene are SGHKS and YYEKEE (reference sequence). The length of the CDR3 is 16 residues. CDR3 region: CASNPTTSGRLGEQYF. The CDR3 nucleotides read TGTGCCAGCAACCCAACAACTAGCGGGAGACTCGGCGAGCAGTACTTC.

This rearrangement joins TRBV4-1 to TRBJ2-1, with a tentative D call TRBD1 (6 bases). This CDR3 region has 16 residues. Germline values: CDR1 MGHRA, CDR2 YSYEKL. V was pared by 4 bases and J by 6 bases, with 19 bases between. CDR3 coding DNA: TGCGCCAGCAGCCGACTTGCGGCAGGGGCGGGCAATGAGCAGTTCTTC. It codes for CASSRLAAGAGNEQFF.

V and J are TRBV2 and TRBJ1-4; TRBD1 matches 8 bases. The ends lost 5 bases at V and 3 bases at J; junction bases unmatched: 8. The CDR3 is 16 amino acids. Germline V lookup: CDR1 SNHLY, CDR2 FYNNEI. The CDR3 sequence is CASSSGTGSPNEKLFF. The CDR3 DNA reads as TGTGCCAGCAGTTCCGGGACAGGCTCTCCTAATGAAAAACTGTTTTTT.

The V and J genes are TRBV2 and TRBJ1-1; weak D call: TRBD1 (5 bases). The length of the CDR3 is 13 residues. In germline, CDR1 is SNHLY, CDR2 FYNNEI. V was cut by 9 bases and J by 1 base, with 12 bases left in between. CDR3: CARRPDRNTEAFF. The CDR3 bases are TGTGCCAGAAGACCCGACAGGAACACTGAAGCTTTCTTT.

V gene TRBV18 combines with J gene TRBJ1-2; D gene unclear. Trimming cost V 0 bases and J 6 bases, with 11 bases left between them. Germline-derived CDR1 and CDR2 are KGHSH and LQKENI. This CDR3 region has 14 residues. The chain's CDR3 is CASSPPARVHGYTF. The CDR3 nucleotides read TGTGCCAGCTCACCACCGGCGCGGGTTCATGGCTACACCTTC.

This clone was seen a few times. The rearrangement uses TRBV12-3 or TRBV12-4 and TRBJ1-3; D is unclear. Trimming took off 6 bases at V and 4 bases at J, with 4 bases between the two ends. The CDR3 runs 11 residues. Written as DNA, the CDR3 is TGTGCCAGCAGCGTGGGAAACACCATATATTTT. It is translated as CASSVGNTIYF.

The V and J genes are TRBV28 and TRBJ2-7; 7 bases are shared with TRBD2. CDR1 is MDHEN and CDR2 is SYDVKM in the germline V gene. V lost 6 bases, J lost 3 bases, and 8 bases stayed unmatched. The CDR3 extends over 14 amino acids. CDR3 nucleotide sequence: TGTGCCAGCAGGGGGGGACTACCACTCTACGAGCAGTACTTC. This encodes CASRGGLPLYEQYF.

This clone was observed a few times. CDR3 loop: CASSLGGYEAFF. The CDR3 region has the DNA TGTGCCAGCAGCCTAGGAGGGTATGAAGCTTTCTTT. The chain joins TRBV4-2 to TRBJ1-1; no firm D call. Germline V lookup: CDR1 LGHNA, CDR2 YNFKEQ. The CDR3 totals 12 residues. V was trimmed by 4 bases and J by 7 bases, leaving 10 bases between them.

This rearrangement joins TRBV5-8 to TRBJ1-5; 10 bases are shared with TRBD1. The germline V gene has CDR1 SGHTS and CDR2 YDEGEE. After removal of 1 base from V and 4 bases from J, the junction contained 2 bases not matched to a gene. This CDR3 contains 15 residues. The CDR3 region is CASSLWDRGNQPQHF. The CDR3 nucleotides read TGTGCCAGCAGCTTGTGGGACAGGGGTAATCAGCCCCAGCATTTT.

The chain recombines TRBV7-2 with TRBJ1-2; 8 bases agree with TRBD1. Germline CDR1 and CDR2: SGHTA and FQGNSA. V lost 0 bases, J lost 4 bases, and 10 bases stayed unmatched. There are 17 residues in the CDR3. CDR3: CASSLALRQGAIYGYTF. CDR3 sequence (DNA): TGTGCCAGCAGCTTAGCTCTTCGGCAGGGGGCCATCTATGGCTACACCTTC.